This TCR beta chain comes out of a study of T cell responses to AZD1222 COVID-19 vaccine. Overall study findings and caveats: Clonal diversity may have been underestimated in mostly white British donors. Repertoires were sampled only after the peak T cell response. Spike-specific TCR breadth and depth rose after two AZD1222 doses.

Details on this clone: Antigen unknown.

Profiling relied on immunoSEQ multiplex PCR, and the TCRdb table lists in-frame clones only, not all of them. The data show some 120,000 clones, over 85% seen once. CDR3 length: 17 amino acids. Germline V gene lookup returns CDR1 KGHSH and CDR2 LQKENI. V lost 2 bases and J lost 4, with 20 bases in between. The rearrangement links TRBV18 to TRBJ1-1; a possible D gene is TRBD1 (5 bases). This TCR derives from an adult in good health. Material: peripheral blood, obtained on day 0 of AZD1222 vaccination. CDR3 region: CASSPKVFGGRGTEAFF. CDR3 nucleotides: TGTGCCAGCTCACCAAAGGTATTCGGGGGTCGCGGCACTGAAGCTTTCTTT.